The 10 T cell receptor beta chains given below trace back to one sample, sequenced in a study of beta chain features in type 1 diabetes. Isolated RNA was reverse transcribed in full, so expressed TCRB transcripts were sequenced. TCRdb's copy holds only in-frame clones and misses some; the assay was immunoSEQ multiplex PCR. Of around 500,000 clones detected, 30% appear once; the ten largest clones hold 0.05% to 0.07%. Sample: naive CD4+ T cells from blood. The receptor source for this set is a man between 18 and 29 years old in good health.

The chain joins TRBV29-1 to TRBJ2-7, with D tentatively TRBD2 (6 bases). Trimming took off 6 bases at V and 5 bases at J, with 11 bases between the two ends. The germline V gene has CDR1 SQVTM and CDR2 ANQGSEA. The CDR3 covers 11 residues. The CDR3 spells CSVEGGDEQYF. CDR3 bases: TGCAGCGTGGAGGGCGGGGACGAGCAGTACTTC.

The chain recombines TRBV5-4 with TRBJ2-5; the D is unclear. Trimming took off 1 base at V and 3 bases at J, with 7 bases between the two ends. CDR3 length: 13 residues. Germline loops: CDR1 SGHNT, CDR2 YYREEE (reference sequence). The CDR3 region has the DNA TGTGCCAGCAGCTTGAGTACAGAAGAGACCCAGTACTTC. As protein: CASSLSTEETQYF.

This clone has more than one count but fewer than ten. The chain couples TRBV7-2 to TRBJ2-7; 11 bases match TRBD2. From germline, CDR1 is SGHTA and CDR2 FQGNSA. The CDR3 is made up of 15 amino acids. J was trimmed by 3 bases and V by 0 bases; bases with no gene match: 1. This CDR3 is CASSLAGLADYEQYF. In DNA form, the CDR3 reads TGTGCCAGCAGCTTAGCGGGACTAGCGGACTACGAGCAGTACTTC. Using reference TRBV7-2 and TRBJ2-7 for the parts outside the CDR3, the full variable domain is GAGVSQSPSNKVTEKGKDVELRCDPISGHTALYWYRQSLGQGLEFLIYFQGNSAPDKSGLPSDRFSAERTGGSVSTLTIQRTQQEDSAVYLCASSLAGLADYEQYFGPGTRLTVT.

This clone showed up just a few times. Additional DNA sequences in this sample encode the identical CDR3. The CDR3 sequence is CASSVLGSGANVLTF. Here the CDR3 DNA reads TGTGCCAGCAGCGTTTTAGGGTCTGGGGCCAACGTCCTGACTTTC. J is TRBJ2-6 and V is TRBV9; D is undetermined. CDR1 and CDR2 from the germline V gene are SGDLS and YYNGEE. Trimming removed 2 bases at V and 1 base at J, with 7 bases between. This CDR3 has 15 residues.

This clone was seen more than once but under ten times. CDR3 sequence reads: CAWRIRRQQAFYEQYF. CDR3 in DNA: TGTGCCTGGAGGATCAGGAGACAGCAAGCTTTTTACGAGCAGTACTTC. The rearrangement uses TRBV30 and TRBJ2-7; a possible D gene is TRBD1 (5 bases). The CDR3 has 16 residues. With 3 bases removed from V and 4 bases from J, the gap between germline ends came to 22 bases. Germline lookup yields CDR1 GTSNPN and CDR2 SVGIG (reference sequence).

The chain is built from TRBV28 and TRBJ2-5; D could derive from TRBD1 or TRBD2 (7 bases each). The CDR3 consists of 14 residues. Germline V lookup: CDR1 MDHEN, CDR2 SYDVKM. Trimming removed 6 bases from V and 4 bases from J, with 15 bases in between. For the CDR3, the DNA is TGTGCCAGCAGGACCAGGGGGAGGGGAGAGACCCAGTACTTC. It is translated as CASRTRGRGETQYF.

The chain recombines TRBV10-3 with TRBJ2-1; 12 bases match TRBD2. V dropped 11 bases and J dropped 8; count of bases not matched to a gene: 13. CDR1 is ENHRY and CDR2 is SYGVKD in the germline V gene. The CDR3 is 15 amino acids. The CDR3 loop is CAVTTGTSGFHEQFF. The DNA of the CDR3 is TGTGCCGTTACAACCGGGACTAGCGGGTTCCATGAGCAGTTCTTC.

This chain links TRBV30 with TRBJ2-1, with D perhaps matching TRBD2 (6 bases). This CDR3 is 19 amino acids long. Germline CDR1 and CDR2: GTSNPN and SVGIG (reference sequence). The V end was cut by 5 bases, the J end by 3 bases, with 29 bases between. The CDR3 reads CAWAPRDVVGGDLYNEQFF. The CDR3, as DNA: TGTGCCTGGGCCCCAAGGGACGTCGTTGGAGGGGACCTCTACAATGAGCAGTTCTTC.

The CDR3 is CASSLEGLAGGEQFF. The CDR3, as DNA: TGTGCCAGCAGCTTAGAGGGACTAGCGGGAGGCGAGCAGTTCTTC. The chain links TRBV7-9 to TRBJ2-1; 15 positions agree with TRBD2. Germline CDR1 and CDR2: SEHNR and FQNEAQ (reference sequence). After removal of 1 base from V and 10 bases from J, the junction contained 2 bases not matched to a gene. CDR3 length: 15 amino acids.

The chain recombines TRBV10-1 with TRBJ2-7; maybe TRBD2 (6 bases). V lost 0 bases, J lost 4 bases, and 13 bases lay in between. CDR3 length: 15 residues. The germline gives CDR1 WNHNN, CDR2 SYGVQD (reference sequence). CDR3 DNA: TGCGCCAGCAGTGAGTCCGGTAGCGGAAGGTACGAGCAGTACTTC. It codes for CASSESGSGRYEQYF.